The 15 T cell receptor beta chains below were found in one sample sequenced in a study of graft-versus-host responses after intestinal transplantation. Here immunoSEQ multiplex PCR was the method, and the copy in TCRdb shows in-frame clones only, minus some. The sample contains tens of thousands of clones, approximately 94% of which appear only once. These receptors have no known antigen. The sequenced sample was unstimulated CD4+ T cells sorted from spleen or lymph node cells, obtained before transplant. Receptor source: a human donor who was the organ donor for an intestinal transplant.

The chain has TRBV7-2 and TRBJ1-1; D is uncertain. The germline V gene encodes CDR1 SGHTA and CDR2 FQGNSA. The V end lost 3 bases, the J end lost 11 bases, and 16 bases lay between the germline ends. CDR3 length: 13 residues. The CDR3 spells CASSFAPGVLAFF. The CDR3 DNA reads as TGTGCCAGCAGCTTCGCCCCTGGGGTTTTGGCTTTCTTT.

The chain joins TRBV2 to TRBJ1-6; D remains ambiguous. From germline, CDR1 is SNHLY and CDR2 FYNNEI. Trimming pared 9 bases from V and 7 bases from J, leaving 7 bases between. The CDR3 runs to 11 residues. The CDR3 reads CASQWNSPLHF. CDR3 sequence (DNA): TGTGCCAGTCAGTGGAATTCACCCCTCCACTTT.

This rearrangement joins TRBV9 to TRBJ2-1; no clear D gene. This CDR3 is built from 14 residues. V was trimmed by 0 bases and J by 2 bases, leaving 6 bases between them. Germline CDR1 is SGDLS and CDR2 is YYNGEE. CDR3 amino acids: CASSVGPAYNEQFF. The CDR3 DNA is TGTGCCAGCAGCGTAGGGCCGGCCTACAATGAGCAGTTCTTC.

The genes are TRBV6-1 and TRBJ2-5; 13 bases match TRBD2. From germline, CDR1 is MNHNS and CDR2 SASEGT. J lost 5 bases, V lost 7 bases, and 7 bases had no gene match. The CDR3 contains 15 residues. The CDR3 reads CASTLLAGGRETQYF. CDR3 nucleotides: TGTGCCAGCACCCTACTAGCGGGGGGGCGGGAGACCCAGTACTTC.

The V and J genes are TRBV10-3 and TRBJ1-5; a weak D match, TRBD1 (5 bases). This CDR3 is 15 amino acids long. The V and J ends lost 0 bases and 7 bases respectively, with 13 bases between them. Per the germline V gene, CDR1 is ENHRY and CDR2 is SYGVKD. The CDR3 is CAISESSTPGQPQHF. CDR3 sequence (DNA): TGTGCCATCAGTGAGTCGTCTACCCCAGGGCAGCCCCAGCATTTT.

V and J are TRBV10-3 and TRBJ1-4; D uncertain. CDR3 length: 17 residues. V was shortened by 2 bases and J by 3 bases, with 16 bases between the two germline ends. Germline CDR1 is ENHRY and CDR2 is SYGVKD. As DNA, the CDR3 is TGTGCCATCAGTGAGACGACTCTCAGCCTCCCTAATGAAAAACTGTTTTTT. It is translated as CAISETTLSLPNEKLFF.

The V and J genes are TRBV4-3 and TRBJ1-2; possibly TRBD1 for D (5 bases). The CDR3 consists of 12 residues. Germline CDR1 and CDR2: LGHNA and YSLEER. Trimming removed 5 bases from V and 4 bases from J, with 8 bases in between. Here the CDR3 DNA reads TGCGCCAGCAGCTCGGGACCCTATGGCTACACCTTC. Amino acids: CASSSGPYGYTF.

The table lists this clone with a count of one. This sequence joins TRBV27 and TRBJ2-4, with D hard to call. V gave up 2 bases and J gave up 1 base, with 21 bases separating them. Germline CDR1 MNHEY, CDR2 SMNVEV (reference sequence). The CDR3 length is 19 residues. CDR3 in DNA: TGTGCCAGCAGTTTAAGGGCACCTGGGGAATCAATGGCCAAAAACATTCAGTACTTC. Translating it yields CASSLRAPGESMAKNIQYF.

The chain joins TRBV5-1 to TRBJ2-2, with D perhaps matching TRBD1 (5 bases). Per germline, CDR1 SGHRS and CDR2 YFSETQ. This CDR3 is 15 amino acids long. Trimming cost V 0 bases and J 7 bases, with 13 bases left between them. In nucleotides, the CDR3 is TGCGCCAGCAGCTTGGATGTGGGGCTAGGCGGGGAGCTGTTTTTT. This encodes CASSLDVGLGGELFF.

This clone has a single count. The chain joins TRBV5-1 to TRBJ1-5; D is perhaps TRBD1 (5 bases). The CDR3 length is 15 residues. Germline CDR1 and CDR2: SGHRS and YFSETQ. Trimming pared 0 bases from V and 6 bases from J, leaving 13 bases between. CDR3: CASSLEPGKGQPQHF. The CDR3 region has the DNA TGCGCCAGCAGCTTGGAACCAGGGAAGGGTCAGCCCCAGCATTTT. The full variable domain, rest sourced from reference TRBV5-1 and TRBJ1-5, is KAGVTQTPRYLIKTRGQQVTLSCSPISGHRSVSWYQQTPGQGLQFLFEYFSETQRNKGNFPGRFSGRQFSNSRSEMNVSTLELGDSALYLCASSLEPGKGQPQHFGDGTRLSIL.

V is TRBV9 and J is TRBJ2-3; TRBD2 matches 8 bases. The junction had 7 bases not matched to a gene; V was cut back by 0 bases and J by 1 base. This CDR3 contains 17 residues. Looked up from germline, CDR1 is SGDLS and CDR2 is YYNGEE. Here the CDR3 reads CASSVAAGGMGTDTQYF. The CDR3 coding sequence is TGTGCCAGCAGCGTAGCCGCGGGGGGAATGGGCACAGATACGCAGTATTTT.

The CDR3 here is CASSLNDRDRGGEAFF. DNA of the CDR3: TGCGCCAGCAGCTTAAACGACCGGGACAGGGGAGGAGAAGCTTTCTTT. The chain has TRBV5-1 and TRBJ1-1, with 10 bases that match TRBD1. CDR3 length equals 16 residues. Germline-derived CDR1 and CDR2 are SGHRS and YFSETQ. Losses at the gene ends were 2 bases for V and 8 bases for J; bases not matched to a gene: 12. The full variable domain, completed using reference TRBV5-1 and TRBJ1-1, is KAGVTQTPRYLIKTRGQQVTLSCSPISGHRSVSWYQQTPGQGLQFLFEYFSETQRNKGNFPGRFSGRQFSNSRSEMNVSTLELGDSALYLCASSLNDRDRGGEAFFGQGTRLTVV.

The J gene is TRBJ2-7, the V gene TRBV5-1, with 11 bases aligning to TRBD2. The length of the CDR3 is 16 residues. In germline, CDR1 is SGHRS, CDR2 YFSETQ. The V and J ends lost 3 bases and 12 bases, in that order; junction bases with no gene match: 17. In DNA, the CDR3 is TGCGCCAGCAGCTGGGCCCTAATGACTAGCGGGGCCCCACGGTACTTC. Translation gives CASSWALMTSGAPRYF.

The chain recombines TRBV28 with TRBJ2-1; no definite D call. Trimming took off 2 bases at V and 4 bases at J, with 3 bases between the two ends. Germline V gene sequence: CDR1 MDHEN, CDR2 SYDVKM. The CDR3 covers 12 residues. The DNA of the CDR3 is TGTGCCAGCAGTTTAGGATACAATGAGCAGTTCTTC. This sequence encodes CASSLGYNEQFF.

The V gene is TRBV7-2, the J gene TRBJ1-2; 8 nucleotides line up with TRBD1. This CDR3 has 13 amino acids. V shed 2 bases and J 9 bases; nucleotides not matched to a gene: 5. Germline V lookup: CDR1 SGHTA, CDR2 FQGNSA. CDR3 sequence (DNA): TGTGCCAGCAGCTTAAGGACAGGGAATAGCTACACCTTC. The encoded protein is CASSLRTGNSYTF.